The 29 T cell receptor beta chains below all came from one sample that was sequenced in a study of blood T cell repertoires in COVID-19 (dated by TCRdb to 2018 to 2020). Receptor amplification or capture employed the immunoSEQ multiplex PCR assay. The source is immuneACCESS, and TCRdb retained only in-frame sequences with V and J called. Part of the clones is not carried over; for the studies checked, unresolved V genes explain less than half of this, and the remainder is unexplained. The sample has about 160,000 clones on record, approximately 88% of them singletons. Approximately 3% of the sample rests with the top ten. The specimen was peripheral blood. These receptors all stem from a man aged 60-69 years with acute or convalescent COVID-19.

The rearrangement joins TRBV5-1 to TRBJ2-7; D is possibly TRBD1 (6 bases). This CDR3 contains 16 residues. Germline lookup yields CDR1 SGHRS and CDR2 YFSETQ. Trimming removed 3 bases from V and 6 bases from J, with 22 bases in between. Written as DNA, the CDR3 is TGCGCCAGCAGCTCGGGTGGGGCAATGGGGGCTGGCGAGCAGTACTTC. Amino acid sequence: CASSSGGAMGAGEQYF.

The V gene is TRBV2, the J gene TRBJ1-1, with 8 bases aligning to TRBD1. The CDR3 consists of 14 residues. With V trimmed by 7 bases and J by 1 base, 5 bases remained unmatched. CDR1 is SNHLY, CDR2 FYNNEI, per germline. The CDR3 region is CASTNRGGNTEAFF. The CDR3 DNA is TGTGCCAGCACCAACAGGGGGGGGAACACTGAAGCTTTCTTT. The full variable domain, with the rest looked up from reference TRBV2 and TRBJ1-1, is EPEVTQTPSHQVTQMGQEVILRCVPISNHLYFYWYRQILGQKVEFLVSFYNNEISEKSEIFDDQFSVERPDGSNFTLKIRSTKLEDSAMYFCASTNRGGNTEAFFGQGTRLTVV.

The chain's CDR3 is CASSARGGGGKLFF. DNA of the CDR3: TGTGCCAGTAGTGCCCGAGGAGGGGGCGGAAAACTGTTTTTT. J is TRBJ1-4 and V is TRBV19, with TRBD1 matching over 7 bases. In germline, CDR1 is LNHDA, CDR2 SQIVND (reference sequence). There are 14 residues in the CDR3. V dropped 5 bases and J dropped 10; count of bases not matched to a gene: 10.

The chain uses TRBV4-1 and TRBJ1-3; 7 bases agree with TRBD1. Germline V CDR1 and CDR2: MGHRA, YSYEKL. This CDR3 contains 18 residues. The V and J ends lost 1 base and 2 bases, in that order; junction bases with no gene match: 11. CDR3 in amino acids: CASSQAKDRRRPGNTIYF. The CDR3 nucleotides read TGCGCCAGCAGCCAAGCGAAGGACAGGCGCCGCCCTGGAAACACCATATATTTT.

The J gene is TRBJ1-4, the V gene TRBV12-3 or TRBV12-4; D ambiguous. Trimming took 9 bases from V and 4 from J, leaving 12 bases between them. The length of the CDR3 is 13 residues. In nucleotides, the CDR3 is TGTGCCAGTTCGCGGGGAAATAATGAAAAACTGTTTTTT. Its translation is CASSRGNNEKLFF.

The gene calls are TRBV5-1 and TRBJ2-5; a weak D match, TRBD1 (5 bases). The germline V and J ends were trimmed by 5 bases and 5 bases, with 16 bases remaining between them. The CDR3 sequence is 14 residues long. The germline V gene has CDR1 SGHRS and CDR2 YFSETQ. The CDR3 DNA sequence: TGCGCCAGCAGTACCGGCAGCCCAGGGGAGACCCAGTACTTC. Residues: CASSTGSPGETQYF.

This clone was seen only once. This rearrangement joins TRBV7-9 to TRBJ2-1, with 7 bases fitting TRBD2. The CDR3 length is 13 residues. V was clipped by 2 bases and J by 8 bases; unmatched bases: 3. Per germline, CDR1 SEHNR and CDR2 FQNEAQ (reference sequence). This chain's CDR3 is CASSLLAGDEQFF. The DNA of the CDR3 is TGTGCCAGCAGCTTATTAGCGGGCGATGAGCAGTTCTTC.

This CDR3 reads CASSIQENTEAFF. The DNA of the CDR3 is TGTGCCAGCAGCATACAGGAGAACACTGAAGCTTTCTTT. The rearrangement joins TRBV7-8 to TRBJ1-1; TRBD1 might be the D (5 bases). The CDR3 contains 13 residues. Trimming cost V 5 bases and J 1 base, with 8 bases left between them. Germline-derived CDR1 and CDR2 are SGHVS and FQNEAQ.

The chain links TRBV3-1 (or the pseudogene TRBV3-2) to TRBJ1-3; D might be TRBD1 (6 bases). V was cut by 4 bases and J by 3 bases, with 16 bases left in between. Per germline, CDR1 LGHDT and CDR2 YNNKEL (reference sequence). This CDR3 is built from 16 residues. The CDR3 loop is CASSLRTVPLGNTIYF. In nucleotides, the CDR3 is TGTGCCAGCAGCCTCAGGACAGTGCCCCTTGGAAACACCATATATTTT.

This clone appeared a few times. CDR3 in DNA: TGTGCCAGCAGCCAAGGAAGGACAGGAGCTCAGCCCCAGCATTTT. This encodes CASSQGRTGAQPQHF. The chain joins TRBV4-2 to TRBJ1-5; 7 bases are a match to TRBD1. Looked up from germline, CDR1 is LGHNA and CDR2 is YNFKEQ. This CDR3 spans 15 amino acids. J was trimmed by 6 bases and V by 1 base; bases with no gene match: 6.

This clone was seen only once. V gene TRBV24-1 combines with J gene TRBJ1-2; TRBD1 aligns across 7 bases. Germline-derived CDR1 and CDR2 are KGHDR and SFDVKD. This CDR3 contains 13 residues. Trimming took 8 bases from V and 4 from J; bases not matched to a gene: 6. CDR3 in amino acids: CATKRQGSYGYTF. In DNA, the CDR3 is TGTGCCACCAAGAGACAGGGAAGCTATGGCTACACCTTC.

This clone was seen only once. For the CDR3, the DNA is TGTGCCAGTAGTATAAATTCGGGACAGGGCTATTCACCCCTCCACTTT. Its protein product is CASSINSGQGYSPLHF. V gene TRBV19 combines with J gene TRBJ1-6; 9 nucleotides agree with TRBD1. V trimming: 2 bases; J trimming: 8 bases; junction bases outside the gene matches: 7. The CDR3 spans 16 residues. Germline CDR1 and CDR2: LNHDA and SQIVND (reference sequence).

As concerns this clone: The sample holds other DNA sequences that translate to the same CDR3. This chain links TRBV5-1 with TRBJ1-3; TRBD1 might be the D (5 bases). Trimming took off 1 base at V and 4 bases at J, with 9 bases between the two ends. This CDR3 spans 14 amino acids. The germline gives CDR1 SGHRS, CDR2 YFSETQ. CDR3 amino acids: CASSLRGSGNTIYF. The CDR3 nucleotides read TGCGCCAGCAGCTTGAGGGGATCCGGAAACACCATATATTTT. Full variable domain (outside the CDR3, taken from reference TRBV5-1 and TRBJ1-3): KAGVTQTPRYLIKTRGQQVTLSCSPISGHRSVSWYQQTPGQGLQFLFEYFSETQRNKGNFPGRFSGRQFSNSRSEMNVSTLELGDSALYLCASSLRGSGNTIYFGEGSWLTVV.

This clone was seen more than once but under ten times. The rearrangement joins TRBV6-2 or TRBV6-3 to TRBJ1-6; perhaps TRBD1 as D (6 bases). This CDR3 is 14 amino acids long. Germline lookup yields CDR1 MNHEY and CDR2 SVGEGT. V was cut by 5 bases and J by 4 bases, with 9 bases left in between. CDR3 in amino acids: CASSQGRYNSPLHF. CDR3 nucleotide sequence: TGTGCCAGCAGTCAGGGGCGATATAATTCACCCCTCCACTTT.

The J gene is TRBJ1-6, the V gene TRBV3-1 (or the pseudogene TRBV3-2); possible D gene TRBD1, 6 bases. The CDR3 is made up of 17 amino acids. V was clipped by 0 bases and J by 14 bases, with 23 bases between them. CDR1 and CDR2 from the germline V gene are LGHDT and YNNKEL (reference sequence). The CDR3 DNA reads as TGTGCCAGCAGCCAAGAGGACAGAGCCCCTTCCCGTCTATCCCTCCACTTT. The encoded protein is CASSQEDRAPSRLSLHF.

The chain uses TRBV3-1 (or the pseudogene TRBV3-2) and TRBJ1-3; D not resolved. Trimming stripped 2 bases from V and 1 base from J, with 18 bases between. Germline CDR1 reads LGHDT; CDR2 reads YNNKEL (reference sequence). This CDR3 is 18 amino acids long. CDR3: CASSQIFRGVNSGNTIYF. Written as DNA, the CDR3 is TGTGCCAGCAGCCAAATTTTTCGCGGGGTGAATTCTGGAAACACCATATATTTT.

The chain is built from TRBV6-4 and TRBJ2-1; weak D call: TRBD2 (6 bases). Germline-derived CDR1 and CDR2 are MRHNA and SNTAGT. Trimming cost V 2 bases and J 7 bases, with 12 bases left between them. The CDR3 is 14 amino acids. The CDR3: CASSDRPGGNEQFF. Written as DNA, the CDR3 is TGTGCCAGCAGTGACCGACCCGGGGGAAATGAGCAGTTCTTC.

The gene calls are TRBV29-1 and TRBJ2-2; 7 bases line up with TRBD2. V lost 6 bases and J lost 0; bases outside the gene matches: 16. This CDR3 spans 18 amino acids. Germline V lookup: CDR1 SQVTM, CDR2 ANQGSEA. CDR3 loop: CSVSGDALWTANTGELFF. The CDR3 bases are TGCAGCGTGAGCGGGGACGCACTTTGGACCGCGAACACCGGGGAGCTGTTTTTT.

Comment on this clone: A junction boundary mismatches the germline segment, possibly from a read error. In nucleotides, the CDR3 is TGTGCCAGCAGGGAAGGGAGTAGCACCGGGGAGCTGTTTTTT. This encodes CASREGSSTGELFF. The chain carries TRBV2 and TRBJ2-2, with D tentatively TRBD2 (5 bases). The CDR3 extends over 14 amino acids. Germline loops: CDR1 SNHLY, CDR2 FYNNEI.

The rearrangement joins TRBV10-1 to TRBJ2-1; TRBD2 matches at 13 bases. The CDR3 totals 17 residues. From germline, CDR1 is WNHNN and CDR2 SYGVQD (reference sequence). After removal of 2 bases from V and 10 bases from J, the junction contained 11 bases not matched to a gene. As DNA, the CDR3 is TGCGCCAGCAGTGAGCAAAAACCGACTAGCGGGGGGATGGAGCAGTTCTTC. Amino acid sequence: CASSEQKPTSGGMEQFF.

This clone has a handful of counts. The chain employs TRBV5-1 and TRBJ2-7; maybe TRBD2 (6 bases). The CDR3 extends over 14 amino acids. Germline loops: CDR1 SGHRS, CDR2 YFSETQ. V was shortened by 3 bases and J by 3 bases, with 13 bases between the two germline ends. The CDR3 reads CASSSEEGSYEQYF. The CDR3 DNA reads TGCGCCAGCAGCTCCGAGGAGGGAAGCTACGAGCAGTACTTC.

This clone showed up just a few times. The rearrangement links TRBV6-5 to TRBJ2-7; 7 bases are a match to TRBD1. V lost 10 bases, J lost 2 bases, and 5 bases stayed unmatched. This CDR3 spans 12 amino acids. Per germline, CDR1 MNHEY and CDR2 SVGAGI. The CDR3 DNA sequence: TGTGCCATTATTACAGGGGCCTACGAGCAGTACTTC. Its translation is CAIITGAYEQYF.

This chain connects TRBV6-5 to TRBJ1-3; weak D call: TRBD1 (5 bases). The germline V gene has CDR1 MNHEY and CDR2 SVGAGI. V lost 6 bases to trimming and J lost 0 bases, with 12 bases between them. The CDR3 runs to 15 residues. This CDR3 reads CASSPQGFSGNTIYF. The CDR3 DNA is TGTGCCAGCAGCCCCCAGGGTTTCTCTGGAAACACCATATATTTT.

The chain recombines TRBV7-6 with TRBJ2-3; 10 bases agree with TRBD1. CDR3 length equals 15 residues. CDR1 is SGHVS and CDR2 is FNYEAQ in the germline V gene. Germline trimming cut 4 bases from V and 6 bases from J; bases unmatched to any gene: 7. The CDR3 nucleotides read TGTGCCAGCAGCTCGACAGGGGGCGCGTCGGATACGCAGTATTTT. It codes for CASSSTGGASDTQYF.

V and J are TRBV5-1 and TRBJ1-6; 9 nucleotides align to TRBD1. The germline V gene encodes CDR1 SGHRS and CDR2 YFSETQ. V was pared by 0 bases and J by 10 bases, with 5 bases of the junction left unmatched. This CDR3 has 15 amino acids. CDR3 loop: CASSLGTGAESPLHF. The CDR3 coding sequence is TGCGCCAGCAGCTTGGGGACAGGGGCAGAATCACCCCTCCACTTT.

The gene calls are TRBV3-1 (or the pseudogene TRBV3-2) and TRBJ1-1, with a tentative D call TRBD1 (6 bases). Germline V gene lookup returns CDR1 LGHDT and CDR2 YNNKEL (reference sequence). The length of the CDR3 is 14 residues. The V end lost 4 bases, the J end lost 6 bases, and 15 bases lay between the germline ends. CDR3: CASSRLTGGSEAFF. The CDR3 DNA follows: TGTGCCAGCAGCCGATTGACAGGAGGCTCTGAAGCTTTCTTT.

The chain uses TRBV7-9 and TRBJ2-1; a possible D gene is TRBD2 (6 bases). Germline values: CDR1 SEHNR, CDR2 FQNEAQ (reference sequence). V lost 2 bases to trimming and J lost 5 bases, with 13 bases between them. This CDR3 has 15 amino acids. CDR3 nucleotide sequence: TGTGCCAGCAGCTTACCCTCGGGGGAGAACAATGAGCAGTTCTTC. Protein product: CASSLPSGENNEQFF. Full variable domain (outside the CDR3, taken from reference TRBV7-9 and TRBJ2-1): DTGVSQNPRHKITKRGQNVTFRCDPISEHNRLYWYRQTLGQGPEFLTYFQNEAQLEKSRLLSDRFSAERPKGSFSTLEIQRTEQGDSAMYLCASSLPSGENNEQFFGPGTRLTVL.

V usage is TRBV6-5 and J usage is TRBJ1-2; the match to TRBD1 covers 11 bases. V lost 3 bases and J lost 2; bases outside the gene matches: 2. This CDR3 spans 15 amino acids. CDR1 and CDR2 from the germline V gene are MNHEY and SVGAGI. Here the CDR3 DNA reads TGTGCCAGCAGTTATCGGACAGGGGGCAACTATGGCTACACCTTC. It is translated as CASSYRTGGNYGYTF.

The J gene is TRBJ2-5, the V gene TRBV5-1; D may be TRBD2 (7 bases). V was shortened by 4 bases and J by 4 bases, with 11 bases between the two germline ends. The CDR3 consists of 13 residues. Germline V lookup: CDR1 SGHRS, CDR2 YFSETQ. The CDR3 nucleotides are TGCGCCAGCAGCCTGGGGGGGCCAGAGACCCAGTACTTC. Protein: CASSLGGPETQYF. Based on the CDR3 plus reference TRBV5-1 and TRBJ2-5, the full variable domain is KAGVTQTPRYLIKTRGQQVTLSCSPISGHRSVSWYQQTPGQGLQFLFEYFSETQRNKGNFPGRFSGRQFSNSRSEMNVSTLELGDSALYLCASSLGGPETQYFGPGTRLLVL.